This TCR beta chain is from a study of CD8 T cells in ankylosing spondylitis. Germline CDR1 MNHEY, CDR2 SMNVEV (reference sequence). There are 14 residues in the CDR3. Trimming cost V 3 bases and J 6 bases, with 15 bases left between them. MiXCR, applied by TCRdb to the 5' RACE reads, yields one record per CDR3 protein. The repertoire has around 300,000 distinct CDR3 sequences, around 20% of them found once; the top ten carry 3% to 4%. This TCR came from a female donor with ankylosing spondylitis or in good health (not recorded which). V gene TRBV27 combines with J gene TRBJ2-7; D unclear. The sample comprised blood, either unsorted or a sorted T cell fraction (not recorded which). The CDR3 DNA sequence: TGTGCCAGCAGTTTTTCTGCGGCGACTTTCGAGCAGTACTTC. Amino acids: CASSFSAATFEQYF.